This T cell receptor beta chain was sequenced in a study of T cells after yellow fever vaccination. Study observations and caveats: In FACS-sorted repertoires, abundant clonotypes from the bulk population could appear as contaminants.

About this clonotype: Its antigen remains unknown.

One entry per CDR3 protein results from TCRdb running MiXCR on the 5' RACE reads. Of over 250,000 distinct CDR3 sequences detected, about 5.2% appear once; the ten largest clones hold under 3.5%. Sequencing was performed on CD4+ T cells sorted from PBMCs, taken on the day of the yellow fever booster vaccination. The receptor's source is a man aged 18 to 35 who received the YFV17D yellow fever vaccine.

CDR3 DNA: TGTGCCAGTAGTTCAACAGGACGGGAAGCTTTCTTT. This codes for CASSSTGREAFF. The V gene is TRBV19, the J gene TRBJ1-1; TRBD1 might be the D (5 bases). Deletions cut 5 bases from V and 8 bases from J, with 12 bases between. Germline CDR1 is LNHDA and CDR2 is SQIVND (reference sequence). This CDR3 is built from 12 residues.